This TCR beta chain was documented in a study of blood T cell repertoires in COVID-19. For the study at large: COVID-19 samples collected from the United States, Italy and Spain covered acute and convalescent phases. Sample material is recorded as cDNA or gDNA derived from T cells, B-cell-depleted T cells, or PBMCs.

Profiling relied on immunoSEQ multiplex PCR, and the TCRdb table lists in-frame clones only, not all of them. The table shows 100,000 to 120,000 clones, with around three quarters occurring only once. With 4 bases removed from V and 6 bases from J, the gap between germline ends came to 22 bases. The V gene's germline CDR1 is SNHLY and CDR2 FYNNEI. The CDR3 runs to 16 residues. The chain joins TRBV2 to TRBJ2-7; D not resolved. The sample taken for sequencing was peripheral blood. The receptor comes from a woman aged 55-75 years with acute or convalescent COVID-19. The CDR3 region is CASSGESAAGLPEQYF. The DNA of the CDR3 is TGTGCCAGCAGTGGAGAAAGCGCCGCCGGCCTGCCCGAGCAGTACTTC.